The 21 T cell receptor beta chains below all came from one sample that was sequenced in a study of identifying expanded T cells in peripheral blood (dated by TCRdb to the late 2010s). The library was built by means of the immunoSEQ multiplex PCR assay. The table comes from immuneACCESS by way of TCRdb, which keeps in-frame sequences with V and J called. Part of the clones is missing from these tables; in studies checked, under half for an unresolved V gene and the rest for unknown reasons. This sample holds 70,000 to 100,000 clones; 70% to 90% were observed only once. The leading ten clones occupy 15% to 20% of the sample. The specimen sequenced was blood. The receptor source for this set is a person between 18 and 75 years old in good health.

The rearrangement uses TRBV10-3 and TRBJ1-5; D remains unclear. Per the germline V gene, CDR1 is ENHRY and CDR2 is SYGVKD. The V and J ends lost 10 bases and 0 bases respectively, with 16 bases between them. This CDR3 has 15 residues. The DNA of the CDR3 is TGTGCCACCGATAGCCTGGGGAATAGCAATCAGCCCCAGCATTTT. It translates to CATDSLGNSNQPQHF.

This clone was seen just once. The chain recombines TRBV6-6 with TRBJ2-3; TRBD2 matches 9 bases. The germline CDR1 and CDR2 sequences are MNHNY and SVGAGI (reference sequence). V shed 4 bases, J shed 2 bases, and the junction held 7 bases outside the gene matches. CDR3 length: 16 amino acids. CDR3 nucleotide sequence: TGTGCCAGCAGTTGGCTTAGCGGGAGCTCCACAGATACGCAGTATTTT. It translates to CASSWLSGSSTDTQYF.

V is TRBV27 and J is TRBJ2-5; D not certain. Germline V gene lookup returns CDR1 MNHEY and CDR2 SMNVEV (reference sequence). The V gene lost 7 bases and the J gene lost 4 bases, with 13 bases spanning the gap. CDR3 size: 13 residues. The CDR3 loop is CASTHSTLETQYF. The CDR3, as DNA: TGTGCCAGCACCCATTCGACCTTAGAGACCCAGTACTTC.

The CDR3 nucleotides read TGTGCTAGTGAAAACTTTCCCGACAGTCTGACCGGGGAGCTGTTTTTT. The encoded protein is CASENFPDSLTGELFF. J is TRBJ2-2 and V is TRBV12-5; a weak D match, TRBD1 (5 bases). Germline lookup yields CDR1 LGHNT and CDR2 FRNRAP. The CDR3 has 16 residues. V lost 7 bases to trimming and J lost 5 bases, with 20 bases between them.

This clone has only one observation. The V gene is TRBV7-6, the J gene TRBJ1-4; no firm D call. The CDR3 spans 15 residues. Trimming left V 2 bases short and J 0 bases short, with 7 bases between. CDR1 is SGHVS and CDR2 is FNYEAQ in the germline V gene. CDR3 nucleotide sequence: TGTGCCAGCAGCTTAATTGGGGCAACTAATGAAAAACTGTTTTTT. Its translation is CASSLIGATNEKLFF.

The chain has TRBV4-1 and TRBJ2-4, with TRBD2 identical over 7 bases. The V segment lost 0 bases and the J segment 3 bases; nucleotides outside the gene matches: 2. CDR1 and CDR2 (germline): MGHRA, YSYEKL. The CDR3 consists of 15 residues. The CDR3 region has the DNA TGCGCCAGCAGCCAAGAACGGGACTACAAAAACATTCAGTACTTC. It is translated as CASSQERDYKNIQYF.

Regarding this clone: The junction shows a germline mismatch at one end, possibly a read error. In DNA, the CDR3 is TGTGCCAGCAGTTACCTGCTCGGGACGAAGACCGGGGAGCTGTTTTTT. This gives the protein CASSYLLGTKTGELFF. The V and J genes are TRBV6-5 and TRBJ2-2, with D possibly called TRBD1 or TRBD2 (5 bases each). The germline V gene has CDR1 MNHEY and CDR2 SVGAGI. The CDR3 length is 16 residues.

The chain combines TRBV7-7 with TRBJ2-2; D unresolved. From germline, CDR1 is SSHAT and CDR2 FNYEAQ (reference sequence). This CDR3 region has 13 residues. The germline V and J ends were trimmed by 2 bases and 3 bases, with 4 bases remaining between them. The CDR3 sequence is CASSLSHTGELFF. The CDR3 DNA is TGTGCCAGCAGCTTATCGCACACCGGGGAGCTGTTTTTT.

V usage is TRBV9 and J usage is TRBJ1-1; a possible D gene is TRBD1 (5 bases). The CDR3 has 15 amino acids. V gave up 0 bases and J gave up 1 base, with 10 bases separating them. Germline V lookup: CDR1 SGDLS, CDR2 YYNGEE. The CDR3 here is CASSVVQGANTEAFF. Written as DNA, the CDR3 is TGTGCCAGCAGCGTAGTTCAGGGAGCGAACACTGAAGCTTTCTTT.

This chain links TRBV14 with TRBJ2-7, with TRBD1 identical over 12 bases. From germline, CDR1 is SGHDN and CDR2 FVKESK. This CDR3 has 16 amino acids. J gave up 0 bases and V 4 bases, and 4 bases lay outside the gene matches. DNA for the CDR3: TGTGCCAGCAGCCGCCCGGGACAGGGGGCCTCCTACGAGCAGTACTTC. Translation: CASSRPGQGASYEQYF. The whole variable domain, remainder taken from reference TRBV14 and TRBJ2-7, is EAGVTQFPSHSVIEKGQTVTLRCDPISGHDNLYWYRRVMGKEIKFLLHFVKESKQDESGMPNNRFLAERTGGTYSTLKVQPAELEDSGVYFCASSRPGQGASYEQYFGPGTRLTVT.

The chain couples TRBV7-9 to TRBJ1-1, with D unclear. Germline V gene sequence: CDR1 SEHNR, CDR2 FQNEAQ (reference sequence). The CDR3 consists of 15 residues. The V gene lost 5 bases and the J gene lost 1 base, with 14 bases spanning the gap. CDR3 region: CASSRSRTGNTEAFF. CDR3 DNA: TGTGCCAGCAGCCGAAGTCGGACGGGGAACACTGAAGCTTTCTTT.

The chain is built from TRBV9 and TRBJ1-2, with D maybe TRBD1 (5 bases). Germline values: CDR1 SGDLS, CDR2 YYNGEE. There are 13 residues in the CDR3. Trimming shortened V by 3 bases and J by 5 bases, and 11 bases separated the two germline ends. The CDR3 region is CASSATEGYGYTF. The CDR3 DNA is TGTGCCAGCAGCGCGACAGAAGGGTATGGCTACACCTTC.

The chain recombines TRBV19 with TRBJ2-2, with a weak D call TRBD1 (5 bases). The length of the CDR3 is 14 residues. Germline loops: CDR1 LNHDA, CDR2 SQIVND (reference sequence). The V and J ends lost 5 bases and 4 bases respectively, with 11 bases between them. CDR3: CASSSQGSTGELFF. For the CDR3, the DNA is TGTGCCAGTAGTTCGCAGGGTAGCACCGGGGAGCTGTTTTTT.

The rearrangement uses TRBV4-3 and TRBJ2-7, with 12 bases matching TRBD2. The CDR3 covers 17 residues. Looked up from germline, CDR1 is LGHNA and CDR2 is YSLEER. After removal of 0 bases from V and 4 bases from J, the junction contained 7 bases not matched to a gene. The CDR3 spells CASSQEASGGGRYEQYF. The CDR3, as DNA: TGCGCCAGCAGCCAAGAGGCTAGCGGGGGGGGCCGGTACGAGCAGTACTTC.

The chain joins TRBV7-9 to TRBJ1-2; 7 bases map to TRBD1. The CDR3 is 18 amino acids. V shed 4 bases and J 0 bases; nucleotides not matched to a gene: 14. The V gene's germline CDR1 is SEHNR and CDR2 FQNEAQ (reference sequence). The CDR3: CASSSSWLQGLANYGYTF. In nucleotides, the CDR3 is TGTGCCAGCAGCTCCTCATGGTTACAGGGGTTGGCTAACTATGGCTACACCTTC. The full variable domain, with the rest looked up from reference TRBV7-9 and TRBJ1-2, is DTGVSQNPRHKITKRGQNVTFRCDPISEHNRLYWYRQTLGQGPEFLTYFQNEAQLEKSRLLSDRFSAERPKGSFSTLEIQRTEQGDSAMYLCASSSSWLQGLANYGYTFGSGTRLTVV.

J is TRBJ2-2 and V is TRBV29-1; D not certain. Germline CDR1 and CDR2: SQVTM and ANQGSEA. The CDR3 totals 11 residues. V lost 4 bases and J lost 4, with 4 bases in between. The CDR3 DNA reads TGCAGCGTTGCGTCCACCGGGGAGCTGTTTTTT. This codes for CSVASTGELFF.

The chain couples TRBV28 to TRBJ1-2; D unclear. This CDR3 is 11 amino acids long. Germline CDR1 and CDR2: MDHEN and SYDVKM. Trimming shortened V by 6 bases and J by 3 bases, and 5 bases separated the two germline ends. The CDR3 nucleotides are TGTGCCAGCAGGCGAGACTATGGCTACACCTTC. Translating gives CASRRDYGYTF.

The chain links TRBV18 to TRBJ2-7; 10 nucleotides align to TRBD1. The germline CDR1 and CDR2 sequences are KGHSH and LQKENI. CDR3 length equals 15 residues. V lost 2 bases, J lost 7 bases, and 8 bases stayed unmatched. This chain's CDR3 is CASSPYSGTGEEQYF. The DNA for the CDR3 is TGTGCCAGCTCACCATACTCCGGGACAGGGGAGGAGCAGTACTTC. Full variable domain (missing parts from reference TRBV18 and TRBJ2-7): NAGVMQNPRHLVRRRGQEARLRCSPMKGHSHVYWYRQLPEEGLKFMVYLQKENIIDESGMPKERFSAEFPKEGPSILRIQQVVRGDSAAYFCASSPYSGTGEEQYFGPGTRLTVT.

The chain has TRBV5-6 and TRBJ2-3; D is unclear. Between the trimmed V and J ends, which lost 0 bases and 0 bases, there was a span of 8 bases. Germline V gene lookup returns CDR1 SGHDT and CDR2 YYEEEE. The CDR3 runs to 15 residues. The CDR3: CASSLAGSSTDTQYF. The CDR3 DNA reads TGTGCCAGCAGCTTGGCGGGCTCCAGCACAGATACGCAGTATTTT.

The CDR3 DNA sequence: TGTGCCAGCAGTCCACCCCCGGGGGGCGGTGGAAACACCATATATTTT. Amino acids: CASSPPPGGGGNTIYF. The rearrangement links TRBV6-4 to TRBJ1-3, with D possibly TRBD1 on 6 matching bases. In germline, CDR1 is MRHNA, CDR2 SNTAGT. The V end lost 5 bases, the J end lost 3 bases, and 17 bases lay between the germline ends. This CDR3 comprises 16 residues.

J is TRBJ1-2 and V is TRBV6-1; tentative D call: TRBD1 (6 bases). This CDR3 contains 15 residues. The germline V gene has CDR1 MNHNS and CDR2 SASEGT. V gave up 6 bases and J gave up 2 bases, with 16 bases separating them. CDR3 protein: CASSPPRDINYGYTF. DNA for the CDR3: TGTGCCAGCAGCCCCCCCCGGGACATCAACTATGGCTACACCTTC.